A single sample is the source of the 26 T cell receptor beta chains below, sequenced in a study of glioma-infiltrating T cells. Using RNA template, CDR3s of TCR alpha and beta were amplified with iRepertoire arm-PCR. TCRdb used MiXCR to reprocess the multiplex PCR reads, holding one entry per CDR3 protein. The sample comprises around 130,000 distinct CDR3 sequences, roughly a quarter of which are singletons, and under 35% rests with the top ten. The sample comprised glioma tissue, nonneoplastic brain tissue, or PBMCs (not recorded which). These receptors were obtained from a human donor with low-grade glioma or glioblastoma, undergoing nonglioma brain surgery, or in good health (not recorded which).

This clonotype was picked up many times. This rearrangement joins TRBV27 to TRBJ1-2, with 8 bases lining up with TRBD1. Trimming took 8 bases from V and 6 from J; bases not matched to a gene: 2. CDR1 and CDR2 from the germline V gene are MNHEY and SMNVEV (reference sequence). The CDR3 sequence is 11 residues long. CDR3 residues: CASGTGDGYTF. Written as DNA, the CDR3 is TGTGCCAGCGGGACAGGTGATGGCTACACCTTC.

This clonotype was found many times. This chain links TRBV6-1 with TRBJ1-2; unclear D gene. The germline V and J ends were trimmed by 5 bases and 6 bases, with 16 bases remaining between them. The V gene's germline CDR1 is MNHNS and CDR2 SASEGT. The CDR3 length is 14 residues. DNA for the CDR3: TGTGCCAGCAGTTTAGGCAGGCTTGGGAATGGCTACACCTTC. This encodes CASSLGRLGNGYTF.

V is TRBV27 and J is TRBJ2-5; 10 nucleotides agree with TRBD1. Germline V gene sequence: CDR1 MNHEY, CDR2 SMNVEV (reference sequence). J was trimmed by 1 base and V by 8 bases; bases with no gene match: 4. The CDR3 extends over 14 amino acids. CDR3 residues: CASGGTGAQETQYF. DNA for the CDR3: TGTGCCAGCGGGGGGACAGGGGCCCAAGAGACCCAGTACTTC.

The chain uses TRBV9 and TRBJ1-5; D perhaps matches TRBD1 (6 bases). Germline V gene data show CDR1 as SGDLS and CDR2 as YYNGEE. This CDR3 spans 15 amino acids. The ends were cut back, 0 bases at V and 1 base at J, with 8 bases in the middle. Here the CDR3 reads CASSVGDTSNQPQHF. CDR3 in DNA: TGTGCCAGCAGCGTAGGGGACACGAGCAATCAGCCCCAGCATTTT.

The gene calls are TRBV10-2 and TRBJ1-1, with 8 positions matching TRBD1. The CDR3 length is 14 residues. The V and J ends lost 6 bases and 4 bases, in that order; junction bases with no gene match: 7. Germline V gene data show CDR1 as WSHSY and CDR2 as SAAADI. The CDR3 region has the DNA TGCGCCAGCAGCGCACAGGGGGGGGGCACTGAAGCTTTCTTT. It yields the protein CASSAQGGGTEAFF.

The CDR3 bases are TGTGCCAGTAGGGTCGACAGGTGGTTCACCGGGGAGCTGTTTTTT. This sequence encodes CASRVDRWFTGELFF. The chain has TRBV19 and TRBJ2-2, with D perhaps TRBD1 (6 bases). CDR3 length: 15 amino acids. The germline CDR1 and CDR2 sequences are LNHDA and SQIVND (reference sequence). Deletions cut 6 bases from V and 4 bases from J, with 15 bases between.

As regards this clonotype: Since a far larger clone is one base different, this is likely a read error. The chain uses TRBV7-3 and TRBJ1-1; tentatively, D is TRBD1 (6 bases). V gave up 2 bases and J gave up 3 bases, with 7 bases separating them. Germline V gene lookup returns CDR1 SGHTA and CDR2 FQGTGA. CDR3 length: 13 residues. CDR3 DNA sequence: TGTGCCAGCAGCTTAGGACAGCACACTGAAGCTTTCTTT. This translates into CASSLGQHTEAFF. Drawing the rest from reference TRBV7-3 and TRBJ1-1, the complete variable domain is GAGVSQTPSNKVTEKGKYVELRCDPISGHTALYWYRQSLGQGPEFLIYFQGTGAADDSGLPNDRFFAVRPEGSVSTLKIQRTERGDSAVYLCASSLGQHTEAFFGQGTRLTVV.

This clonotype has a handful of counts. The rearrangement uses TRBV20-1 and TRBJ1-1; 8 nucleotides agree with TRBD1. Germline V CDR1 and CDR2: DFQATT, SNEGSKA (reference sequence). The J segment lost 3 bases and the V segment lost 6 bases, leaving 6 bases of the junction unmatched. CDR3 length: 13 amino acids. The chain's CDR3 is CSALQGGYTEAFF. CDR3 coding DNA: TGCAGTGCACTACAGGGGGGGTACACTGAAGCTTTCTTT.

This clonotype was counted between two and nine times. The chain is built from TRBV29-1 and TRBJ1-5, with D unclear. The CDR3 extends over 12 amino acids. The V gene's germline CDR1 is SQVTM and CDR2 ANQGSEA. Trimming pared 3 bases from V and 7 bases from J, leaving 10 bases between. As DNA, the CDR3 is TGCAGCGTTGAGGGAGGGTACCAGCCCCAGCATTTT. Translated: CSVEGGYQPQHF.

The V gene is TRBV2, the J gene TRBJ1-2; 8 nucleotides agree with TRBD1. The germline V gene has CDR1 SNHLY and CDR2 FYNNEI. V shed 6 bases, J shed 0 bases, and the junction held 9 bases outside the gene matches. The CDR3 consists of 16 residues. The CDR3 sequence: CASSKGQGRSNYGYTF. CDR3 DNA: TGTGCCAGCAGCAAAGGACAGGGCAGATCTAACTATGGCTACACCTTC.

This clonotype was counted between two and nine times. V is TRBV4-1 and J is TRBJ1-2; D is unclear. V was pared by 0 bases and J by 2 bases, with 4 bases between. The CDR3 sequence is 13 residues long. Germline-derived CDR1 and CDR2 are MGHRA and YSYEKL. CDR3 amino acids: CASSQEGNYGYTF. The CDR3 DNA follows: TGCGCCAGCAGCCAAGAGGGAAACTATGGCTACACCTTC.

This clonotype was detected a few times. This may arise from a read error, as a much more abundant clone is one base away. This chain links TRBV25-1 with TRBJ1-3; D not resolved. CDR1 and CDR2 from the germline V gene are MGHDK and SYGVNS. This CDR3 region has 14 residues. The CDR3 DNA sequence: TGTGCCGGCAGTGCTTTCGTCTCTGGAAACACCATATATTTT. Translated: CAGSAFVSGNTIYF.

A few counts support this clonotype. The rearrangement uses TRBV4-1 and TRBJ2-5, with D hard to call. The CDR3 is 14 residues long. Trimming pared 1 base from V and 1 base from J, leaving 7 bases between. CDR1 is MGHRA and CDR2 is YSYEKL in the germline V gene. The CDR3 spells CASSQVGSQETQYF. In DNA form, the CDR3 reads TGCGCCAGCAGCCAAGTCGGCAGCCAAGAGACCCAGTACTTC.

This clonotype was seen a handful of times. V is TRBV12-3 or TRBV12-4 and J is TRBJ1-5, with a tentative D call TRBD1 (6 bases). The CDR3 contains 19 residues. Trimming left V 2 bases short and J 5 bases short, with 25 bases between. This CDR3 is CASSLSVLLGTPRYQPQHF. Written as DNA, the CDR3 is TGTGCCAGCAGTTTATCGGTACTCCTCGGGACACCTCGTTATCAGCCCCAGCATTTT.

This clonotype was seen only a few times. The chain has TRBV20-1 and TRBJ2-7, with D uncertain. The CDR3 contains 13 residues. V was pared by 2 bases and J by 1 base, with 9 bases between. Per germline, CDR1 DFQATT and CDR2 SNEGSKA (reference sequence). The CDR3 DNA sequence: TGCAGTGCTAGAAGGGTGAATTCCTACGAGCAGTACGTC. Translated, it gives CSARRVNSYEQYV.

For this clonotype: It may be a read error: a sequence one base away is much more abundant. V gene TRBV7-2 combines with J gene TRBJ2-1; 7 nucleotides line up with TRBD2. This CDR3 is built from 17 residues. Germline V gene lookup returns CDR1 SGHTA and CDR2 FQGNSA. The CDR3 DNA reads TGTGCCAGCAGCTTATTCCAAGCGGGAAGCTCCTACAATGAGAAGTTCTTC. This encodes CASSLFQAGSSYNEKFF.

Concerning this clonotype: A much larger clone sits a single nucleotide away, making a read error possible. This chain uses TRBV7-3 with TRBJ2-7; 8 nucleotides line up with TRBD1. The CDR3 spans 13 residues. Germline V gene data show CDR1 as SGHTA and CDR2 as FQGTGA. CDR3 sequence reads: CAGSQTGGYEQYV. CDR3 DNA sequence: TGTGCCGGCAGCCAAACAGGGGGCTACGAGCAGTACGTC.

V is TRBV12-3 or TRBV12-4 and J is TRBJ1-1, with D tentatively TRBD1 (5 bases). CDR3 size: 14 residues. Trimming left V 3 bases short and J 0 bases short, with 8 bases between. The CDR3: CASSLGLLNTEAFF. The DNA of the CDR3 is TGTGCCAGCAGTTTGGGGCTTCTGAACACTGAAGCTTTCTTT.

This clonotype was detected only a few times. The chain employs TRBV19 and TRBJ2-5; the D is unclear. The CDR3 is made up of 15 amino acids. The V gene's germline CDR1 is LNHDA and CDR2 SQIVND (reference sequence). The V end was cut by 0 bases, the J end by 5 bases, with 13 bases between. The CDR3 nucleotides read TGTGCCAGTAGTATAGACGGGCCCCGCCGGGAGACCCAGTACTTC. Protein: CASSIDGPRRETQYF.

This clonotype appeared many times. This chain links TRBV24-1 with TRBJ1-1; D is undetermined. Per the germline V gene, CDR1 is KGHDR and CDR2 is SFDVKD. The CDR3 covers 12 residues. Trimming took off 6 bases at V and 10 bases at J, with 14 bases between the two ends. The CDR3 loop is CATSLSSSRAFF. Here the CDR3 DNA reads TGTGCCACCAGTCTTTCCAGTTCCCGAGCTTTCTTT.

Regarding this clonotype: A much larger clone lies a single base off, so this may be a read error. This likely comes from a read error, as the CDR3 has no conserved phenylalanine or tryptophan at its end. This chain connects TRBV27 to TRBJ2-3, with TRBD1 as a possible D gene (6 bases). V lost 4 bases and J 6 bases, leaving 11 bases between the germline ends. Looked up from germline, CDR1 is MNHEY and CDR2 is SMNVEV (reference sequence). The CDR3 covers 13 residues. For the CDR3, the DNA is TGTGCCAGCAGTTGGGGGCCGGGGGATACGCAGTATTCT. Its protein is CASSWGPGDTQYS.

The sample holds a few counts of this clonotype. The chain uses TRBV4-1 and TRBJ1-5; 7 bases agree with TRBD1. The CDR3 extends over 16 amino acids. Germline CDR1 reads MGHRA; CDR2 reads YSYEKL. V shed 4 bases, J shed 4 bases, and the junction held 10 bases outside the gene matches. The CDR3 spells CASSRETGLGNQPQHF. DNA for the CDR3: TGCGCCAGCAGCCGAGAGACAGGGCTGGGGAATCAGCCCCAGCATTTT.

The gene calls are TRBV19 and TRBJ2-3; D may be TRBD2 (7 bases). Germline V gene sequence: CDR1 LNHDA, CDR2 SQIVND (reference sequence). V was shortened by 4 bases and J by 5 bases, with 19 bases between the two germline ends. The CDR3 contains 16 residues. The DNA for the CDR3 is TGTGCCAGTAGTAGAAACTTGGGGGGGGCCCGAGATACGCAGTATTTT. Amino acids: CASSRNLGGARDTQYF. Complete variable domain (other parts from reference TRBV19 and TRBJ2-3): DGGITQSPKYLFRKEGQNVTLSCEQNLNHDAMYWYRQDPGQGLRLIYYSQIVNDFQKGDIAEGYSVSREKKESFPLTVTSAQKNPTAFYLCASSRNLGGARDTQYFGPGTRLTVL.

This clonotype was counted many times. This chain joins TRBV20-1 and TRBJ1-1; no clear D. This CDR3 spans 14 amino acids. Germline CDR1 reads DFQATT; CDR2 reads SNEGSKA (reference sequence). Trimming took off 5 bases at V and 1 base at J, with 14 bases between the two ends. The DNA of the CDR3 is TGCAGTGCTTTGAGGGAAAATACGAACACTGAAGCTTTCTTT. Translation: CSALRENTNTEAFF.

This clonotype has just a few counts. DNA for the CDR3: TGTGCCAGCAGCTTAGCGCCGGGAGAGACCCAGTACTTC. It codes for CASSLAPGETQYF. The chain links TRBV7-9 to TRBJ2-5; D remains ambiguous. V was trimmed by 0 bases and J by 4 bases, leaving 6 bases between them. Germline V gene lookup returns CDR1 SEHNR and CDR2 FQNEAQ (reference sequence). CDR3 length equals 13 residues.

There are many counts of this clonotype. The chain is built from TRBV28 and TRBJ2-5, with D hard to call. Germline CDR1 MDHEN, CDR2 SYDVKM. The CDR3 is 16 amino acids. Trimming removed 2 bases from V and 1 base from J, with 14 bases in between. CDR3 nucleotide sequence: TGTGCCAGCAGTTTACGGCAGGCGTTCTTCCAAGAGACCCAGTACTTC. Translating gives CASSLRQAFFQETQYF.